These 19 T cell receptor beta chains were all obtained from the same sample, sequenced in a study of blood T cell repertoires in COVID-19. The table came from immunoSEQ multiplex PCR; TCRdb's copy has only in-frame clones and leaves some out. Altogether about 130,000 clones are present, roughly 80% being singletons, with the ten largest covering more than 2.5%. Material for sequencing was peripheral blood. Receptors originate from a woman of 80 years or more with acute or convalescent COVID-19.

The chain couples TRBV3-1 (or the pseudogene TRBV3-2) to TRBJ1-4; D gene ambiguous. The CDR3 length is 15 residues. With 5 bases removed from V and 7 bases from J, the gap between germline ends came to 17 bases. Germline CDR1 LGHDT, CDR2 YNNKEL (reference sequence). This CDR3 reads CASSIRVVGGEKLFF. The CDR3 nucleotides read TGTGCCAGCAGCATCCGGGTGGTAGGTGGTGAAAAACTGTTTTTT.

The CDR3 coding sequence is TGTGCCAGCAGCGTACAGGGGTTCAATGAAAAACTGTTTTTT. Translation: CASSVQGFNEKLFF. The chain recombines TRBV7-2 with TRBJ1-4; TRBD1 agrees at 7 bases. CDR1 and CDR2 from the germline V gene are SGHTA and FQGNSA. The CDR3 length is 14 residues. V shed 5 bases, J shed 5 bases, and the junction held 5 bases outside the gene matches.

The CDR3 DNA sequence: TGTGCCAGCAGTGAATTAGCGGGGGCTGGAGATACGCAGTATTTT. Protein product: CASSELAGAGDTQYF. This sequence joins TRBV6-1 and TRBJ2-3; 9 positions agree with TRBD2. From germline, CDR1 is MNHNS and CDR2 SASEGT. Trimming at V came to 2 bases and at J to 5 bases, leaving 5 bases not matched to a gene. The CDR3 covers 15 residues.

This clone appeared a few times. V gene TRBV18 combines with J gene TRBJ1-2; 11 nucleotides line up with TRBD1. V lost 4 bases to trimming and J lost 3 bases; unmatched junction nucleotides: 10. This CDR3 has 17 amino acids. Germline V gene sequence: CDR1 KGHSH, CDR2 LQKENI. CDR3 nucleotides: TGTGCCAGCTCACTCCTGGACAGGGGGCGAACTGACTATGGCTACACCTTC. Translation: CASSLLDRGRTDYGYTF.

The chain is built from TRBV6-1 and TRBJ1-6; TRBD1 is a possible D gene (5 bases). Germline V gene data show CDR1 as MNHNS and CDR2 as SASEGT. The V end was cut by 3 bases, the J end by 3 bases, with 6 bases between. The CDR3 has 14 amino acids. The CDR3 nucleotides are TGTGCCAGCAGTGACGACAGCTATAATTCACCCCTCCACTTT. Protein: CASSDDSYNSPLHF.

The rearrangement joins TRBV7-2 to TRBJ2-2; tentative D call: TRBD2 (6 bases). V lost 5 bases to trimming and J lost 0 bases, with 13 bases between them. The CDR3 sequence is 16 residues long. The germline V gene has CDR1 SGHTA and CDR2 FQGNSA. CDR3 region: CASSAGLLANTGELFF. In nucleotides, the CDR3 is TGTGCCAGCAGCGCGGGACTTCTCGCGAACACCGGGGAGCTGTTTTTT. Full variable domain (outside the CDR3, taken from reference TRBV7-2 and TRBJ2-2): GAGVSQSPSNKVTEKGKDVELRCDPISGHTALYWYRQSLGQGLEFLIYFQGNSAPDKSGLPSDRFSAERTGGSVSTLTIQRTQQEDSAVYLCASSAGLLANTGELFFGEGSRLTVL.

The J gene is TRBJ1-6, the V gene TRBV2; the D gene is possibly TRBD1 (6 bases). Trimming removed 3 bases from V and 6 bases from J, with 18 bases in between. The CDR3 contains 17 residues. The germline V gene has CDR1 SNHLY and CDR2 FYNNEI. Written as DNA, the CDR3 is TGTGCCAGCAGTGACGGCCTAACAGGGCCAGGTAATTCACCCCTCCACTTT. Its translation is CASSDGLTGPGNSPLHF.

CDR3 amino acids: CASSEGRGQPQHF. CDR3 in DNA: TGCGCCAGCAGTGAGGGTCGAGGTCAGCCCCAGCATTTT. V and J are TRBV10-1 and TRBJ1-5; no clear D gene. Trimming removed 2 bases at V and 6 bases at J, with 8 bases between. The CDR3 totals 13 residues. CDR1 and CDR2 from the germline V gene are WNHNN and SYGVQD (reference sequence).

The genes are TRBV9 and TRBJ1-6; a weak D match, TRBD1 (6 bases). The CDR3 loop spans 16 amino acids. Trimming removed 6 bases from V and 0 bases from J, with 13 bases in between. Germline V gene sequence: CDR1 SGDLS, CDR2 YYNGEE. In DNA form, the CDR3 reads TGTGCCAGCAATTCAGGGGTGAACTCCTATAATTCACCCCTCCACTTT. Encoded protein: CASNSGVNSYNSPLHF.

The chain combines TRBV2 with TRBJ1-1, with 9 bases aligning to TRBD1. CDR1 and CDR2 (germline): SNHLY, FYNNEI. V shed 8 bases, J shed 6 bases, and the junction held 10 bases outside the gene matches. This CDR3 spans 14 amino acids. The CDR3 region is CASLQEQGASEAFF. Here the CDR3 DNA reads TGTGCCAGCCTCCAGGAACAGGGGGCCTCTGAAGCTTTCTTT.

The gene calls are TRBV7-9 and TRBJ1-2; D is undetermined. The germline CDR1 and CDR2 sequences are SEHNR and FQNEAQ (reference sequence). V was pared by 3 bases and J by 7 bases, with 12 bases between. The CDR3 is made up of 13 amino acids. The CDR3 DNA is TGTGCCAGCAGCTTTACCACTACGGGTGGCTACACCTTC. As protein: CASSFTTTGGYTF.

This rearrangement joins TRBV6-5 to TRBJ1-3; possibly TRBD1 for D (5 bases). Germline CDR1 reads MNHEY; CDR2 reads SVGAGI. The CDR3 has 15 amino acids. Trimming stripped 6 bases from V and 0 bases from J, with 12 bases between. The CDR3 region is CASSQNRRSGNTIYF. In DNA, the CDR3 is TGTGCCAGCAGCCAGAACAGGCGCTCTGGAAACACCATATATTTT.

This chain uses TRBV19 with TRBJ1-1; D may be TRBD1 (5 bases). The ends were cut back, 5 bases at V and 6 bases at J, with 13 bases in the middle. Germline CDR1 is LNHDA and CDR2 is SQIVND (reference sequence). CDR3 size: 13 residues. The CDR3 nucleotides are TGTGCCAGTAGTGGGGGGGTCGCGCCTGAAGCTTTCTTT. Its translation: CASSGGVAPEAFF.

The chain uses TRBV7-9 and TRBJ1-2, with 8 bases that match TRBD1. The germline V gene encodes CDR1 SEHNR and CDR2 FQNEAQ (reference sequence). Losses at the gene ends were 1 base for V and 6 bases for J; bases not matched to a gene: 13. The CDR3 is made up of 17 amino acids. The CDR3 DNA follows: TGTGCCAGCAGCTTAGATCCGGGGACAGGAACACGAAATGGCTACACCTTC. Translating it yields CASSLDPGTGTRNGYTF.

J is TRBJ2-3 and V is TRBV7-9, with 9 bases lining up with TRBD1. V shed 3 bases, J shed 8 bases, and the junction held 12 bases outside the gene matches. The CDR3 has 16 amino acids. Germline loops: CDR1 SEHNR, CDR2 FQNEAQ (reference sequence). The CDR3 sequence: CASSFSVNRGHSTQYF. The CDR3 nucleotides read TGTGCCAGCAGCTTTTCCGTAAACAGGGGGCATAGTACGCAGTATTTT.

J is TRBJ1-2 and V is TRBV4-1; no reliable D call. CDR1 MGHRA and CDR2 YSYEKL come from the germline V gene. Trimming cost V 3 bases and J 5 bases, with 13 bases left between them. CDR3 length: 14 residues. The DNA of the CDR3 is TGCGCCAGCAGCCACATTGGACGGGATTATGGCTACACCTTC. This encodes CASSHIGRDYGYTF.

The chain links TRBV7-2 to TRBJ2-1; D is unresolved. The CDR3 runs 13 residues. Trimming left V 3 bases short and J 10 bases short, with 13 bases between. From germline, CDR1 is SGHTA and CDR2 FQGNSA. The chain's CDR3 is CASSLESPREQFF. In DNA form, the CDR3 reads TGTGCCAGCAGCTTGGAGTCTCCTAGGGAGCAGTTCTTC.

The rearrangement joins TRBV5-1 to TRBJ1-3; D remains ambiguous. The CDR3 loop spans 15 amino acids. Trimming removed 0 bases at V and 2 bases at J, with 9 bases between. Germline V gene sequence: CDR1 SGHRS, CDR2 YFSETQ. CDR3 bases: TGCGCCAGCAGCTTGGACGAGCGTCCTGGAAACACCATATATTTT. Amino acid sequence: CASSLDERPGNTIYF.

The rearrangement uses TRBV9 and TRBJ2-1, with no clear D. This CDR3 is built from 14 residues. Germline CDR1 is SGDLS and CDR2 is YYNGEE. Trimming removed 0 bases at V and 2 bases at J, with 6 bases between. The CDR3 reads CASSVVLAYNEQFF. The CDR3 DNA reads TGTGCCAGCAGCGTAGTTCTAGCCTACAATGAGCAGTTCTTC.